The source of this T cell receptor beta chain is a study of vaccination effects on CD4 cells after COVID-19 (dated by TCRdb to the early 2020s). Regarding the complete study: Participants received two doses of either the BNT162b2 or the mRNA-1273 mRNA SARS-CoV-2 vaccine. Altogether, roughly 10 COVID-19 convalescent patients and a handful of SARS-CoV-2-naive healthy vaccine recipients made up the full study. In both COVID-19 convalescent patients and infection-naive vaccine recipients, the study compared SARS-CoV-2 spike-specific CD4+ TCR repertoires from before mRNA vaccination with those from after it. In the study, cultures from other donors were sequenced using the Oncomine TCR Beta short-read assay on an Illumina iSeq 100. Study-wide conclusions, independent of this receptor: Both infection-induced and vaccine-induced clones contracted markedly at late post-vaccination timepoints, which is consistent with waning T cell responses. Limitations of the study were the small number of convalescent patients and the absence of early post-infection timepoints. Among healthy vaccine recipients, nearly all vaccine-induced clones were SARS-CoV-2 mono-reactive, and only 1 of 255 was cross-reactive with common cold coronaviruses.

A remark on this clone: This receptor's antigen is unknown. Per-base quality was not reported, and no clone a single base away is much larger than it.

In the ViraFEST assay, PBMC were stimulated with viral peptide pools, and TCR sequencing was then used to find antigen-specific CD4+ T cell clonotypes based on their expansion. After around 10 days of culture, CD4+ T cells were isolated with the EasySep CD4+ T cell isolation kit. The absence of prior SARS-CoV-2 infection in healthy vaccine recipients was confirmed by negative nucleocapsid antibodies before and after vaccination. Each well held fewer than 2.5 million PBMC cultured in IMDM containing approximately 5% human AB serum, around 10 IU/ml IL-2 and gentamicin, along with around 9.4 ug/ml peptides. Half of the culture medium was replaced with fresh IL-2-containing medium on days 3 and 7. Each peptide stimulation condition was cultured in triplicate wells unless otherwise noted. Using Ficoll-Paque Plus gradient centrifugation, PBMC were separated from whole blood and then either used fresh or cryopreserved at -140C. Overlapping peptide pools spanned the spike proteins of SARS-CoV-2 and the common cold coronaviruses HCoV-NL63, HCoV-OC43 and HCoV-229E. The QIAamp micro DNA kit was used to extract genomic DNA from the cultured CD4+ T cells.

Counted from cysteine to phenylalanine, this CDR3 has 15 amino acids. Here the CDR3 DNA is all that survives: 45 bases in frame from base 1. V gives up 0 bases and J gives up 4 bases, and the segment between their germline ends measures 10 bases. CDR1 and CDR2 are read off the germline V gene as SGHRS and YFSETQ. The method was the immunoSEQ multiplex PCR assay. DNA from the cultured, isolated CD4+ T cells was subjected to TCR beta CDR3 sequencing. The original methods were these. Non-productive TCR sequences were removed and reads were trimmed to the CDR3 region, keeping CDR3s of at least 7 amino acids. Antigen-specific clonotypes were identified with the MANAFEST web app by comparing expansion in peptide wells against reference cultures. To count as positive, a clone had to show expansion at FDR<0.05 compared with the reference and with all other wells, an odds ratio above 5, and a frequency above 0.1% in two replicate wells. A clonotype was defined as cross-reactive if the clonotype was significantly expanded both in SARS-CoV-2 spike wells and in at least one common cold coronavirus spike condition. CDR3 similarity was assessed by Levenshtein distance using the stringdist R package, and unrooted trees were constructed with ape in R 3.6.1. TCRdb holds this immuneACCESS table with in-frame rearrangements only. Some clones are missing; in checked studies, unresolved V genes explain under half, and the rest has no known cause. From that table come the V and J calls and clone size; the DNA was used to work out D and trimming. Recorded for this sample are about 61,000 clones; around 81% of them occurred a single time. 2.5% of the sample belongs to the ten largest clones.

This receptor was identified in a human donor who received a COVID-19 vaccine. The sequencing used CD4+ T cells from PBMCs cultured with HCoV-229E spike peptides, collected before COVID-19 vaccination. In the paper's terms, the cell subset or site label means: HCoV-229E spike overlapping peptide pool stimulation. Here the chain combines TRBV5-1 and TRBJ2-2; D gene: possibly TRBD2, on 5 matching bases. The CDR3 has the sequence CASSLDPGSTGELFF. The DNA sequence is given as TGCGCCAGCAGCTTGGATCCGGGAAGCACCGGGGAGCTGTTTTTT.